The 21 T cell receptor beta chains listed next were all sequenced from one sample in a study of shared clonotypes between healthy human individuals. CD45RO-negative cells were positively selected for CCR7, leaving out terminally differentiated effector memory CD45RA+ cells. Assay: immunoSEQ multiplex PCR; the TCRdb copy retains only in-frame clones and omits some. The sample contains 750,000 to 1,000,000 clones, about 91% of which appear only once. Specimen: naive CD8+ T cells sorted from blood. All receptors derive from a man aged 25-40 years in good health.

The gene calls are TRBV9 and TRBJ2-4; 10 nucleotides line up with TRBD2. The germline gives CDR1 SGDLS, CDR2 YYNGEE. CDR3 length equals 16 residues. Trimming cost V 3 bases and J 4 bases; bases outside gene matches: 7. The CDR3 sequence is CASSAPTSGPKNIQYF. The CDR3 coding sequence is TGTGCCAGCAGCGCGCCGACTAGCGGGCCAAAAAACATTCAGTACTTC.

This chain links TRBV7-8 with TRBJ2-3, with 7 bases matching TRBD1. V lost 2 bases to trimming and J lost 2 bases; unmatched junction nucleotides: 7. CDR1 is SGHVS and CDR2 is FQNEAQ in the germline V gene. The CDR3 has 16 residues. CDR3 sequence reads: CASSLFRQGVTDTQYF. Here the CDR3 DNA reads TGTGCCAGCAGCTTATTTCGACAGGGTGTCACAGATACGCAGTATTTT.

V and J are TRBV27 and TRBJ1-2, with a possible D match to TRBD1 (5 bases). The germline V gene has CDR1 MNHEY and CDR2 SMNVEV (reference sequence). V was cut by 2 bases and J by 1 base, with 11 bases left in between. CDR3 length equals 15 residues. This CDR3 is CASSLRGTYNYGYTF. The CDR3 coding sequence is TGTGCCAGCAGTTTACGGGGCACTTATAACTATGGCTACACCTTC.

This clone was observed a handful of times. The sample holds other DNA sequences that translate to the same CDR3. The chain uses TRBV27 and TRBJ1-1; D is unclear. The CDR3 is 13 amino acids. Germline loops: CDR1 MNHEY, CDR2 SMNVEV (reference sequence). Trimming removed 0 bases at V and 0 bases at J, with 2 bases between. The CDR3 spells CASSLSVNTEAFF. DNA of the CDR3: TGTGCCAGCAGTTTATCTGTGAACACTGAAGCTTTCTTT.

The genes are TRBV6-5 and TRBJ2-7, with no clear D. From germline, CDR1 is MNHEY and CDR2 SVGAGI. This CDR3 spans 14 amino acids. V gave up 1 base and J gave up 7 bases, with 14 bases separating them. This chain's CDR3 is CASSYLAPPGEQYF. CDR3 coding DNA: TGTGCCAGCAGTTACTTAGCCCCCCCAGGAGAGCAGTACTTC.

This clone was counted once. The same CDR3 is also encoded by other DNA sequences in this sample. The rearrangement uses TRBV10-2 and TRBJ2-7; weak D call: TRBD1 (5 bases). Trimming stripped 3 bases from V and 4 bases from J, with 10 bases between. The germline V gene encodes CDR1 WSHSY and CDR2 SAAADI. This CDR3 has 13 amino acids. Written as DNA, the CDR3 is TGCGCCAGCAGTGAAGGGGCACCTTACGAGCAGTACTTC. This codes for CASSEGAPYEQYF.

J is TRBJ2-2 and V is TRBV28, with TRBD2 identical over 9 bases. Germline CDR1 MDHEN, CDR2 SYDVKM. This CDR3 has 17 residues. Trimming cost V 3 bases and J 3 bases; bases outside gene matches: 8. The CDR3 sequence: CASSLGREGLDTGELFF. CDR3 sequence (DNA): TGTGCCAGCAGTTTGGGGCGGGAGGGCCTAGACACCGGGGAGCTGTTTTTT. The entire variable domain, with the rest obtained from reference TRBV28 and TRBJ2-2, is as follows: DVKVTQSSRYLVKRTGEKVFLECVQDMDHENMFWYRQDPGLGLRLIYFSYDVKMKEKGDIPEGYSVSREKKERFSLILESASTNQTSMYLCASSLGREGLDTGELFFGEGSRLTVL.

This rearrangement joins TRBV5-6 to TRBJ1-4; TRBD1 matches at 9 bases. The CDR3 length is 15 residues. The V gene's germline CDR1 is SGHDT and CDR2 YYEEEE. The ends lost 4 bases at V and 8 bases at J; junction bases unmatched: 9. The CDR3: CASSPPGQGREKLFF. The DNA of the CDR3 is TGTGCCAGCAGCCCGCCGGGACAGGGACGCGAAAAACTGTTTTTT. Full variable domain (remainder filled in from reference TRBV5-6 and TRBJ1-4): DAGVTQSPTHLIKTRGQQVTLRCSPKSGHDTVSWYQQALGQGPQFIFQYYEEEERQRGNFPDRFSGHQFPNYSSELNVNALLLGDSALYLCASSPPGQGREKLFFGSGTQLSVL.

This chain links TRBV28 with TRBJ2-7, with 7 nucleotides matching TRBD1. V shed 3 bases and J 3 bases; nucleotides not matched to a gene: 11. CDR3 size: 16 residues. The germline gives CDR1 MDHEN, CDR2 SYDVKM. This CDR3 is CASSFTTDRVGYEQYF. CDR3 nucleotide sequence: TGTGCCAGCAGTTTTACAACCGACAGGGTGGGCTACGAGCAGTACTTC.

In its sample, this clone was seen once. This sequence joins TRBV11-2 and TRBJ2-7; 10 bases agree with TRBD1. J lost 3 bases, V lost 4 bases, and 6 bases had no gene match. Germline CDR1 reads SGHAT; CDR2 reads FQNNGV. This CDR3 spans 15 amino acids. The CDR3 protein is CASSSSRTGGYEQYF. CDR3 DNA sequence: TGTGCCAGCAGCTCCTCCCGGACAGGGGGCTACGAGCAGTACTTC.

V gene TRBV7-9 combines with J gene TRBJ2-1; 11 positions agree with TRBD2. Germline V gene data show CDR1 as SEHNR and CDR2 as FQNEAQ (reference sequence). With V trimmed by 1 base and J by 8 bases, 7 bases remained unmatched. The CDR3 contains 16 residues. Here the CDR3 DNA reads TGTGCCAGCAGCTTAGTAGATAGCGGGAGGGCCGATGAGCAGTTCTTC. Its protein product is CASSLVDSGRADEQFF.

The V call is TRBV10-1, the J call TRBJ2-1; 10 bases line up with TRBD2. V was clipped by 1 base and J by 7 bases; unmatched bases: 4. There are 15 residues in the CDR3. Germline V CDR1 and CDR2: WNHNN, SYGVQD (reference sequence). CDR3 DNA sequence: TGCGCCAGCAGTGAGTTAGCGGGAGGTCGAAATGAGCAGTTCTTC. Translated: CASSELAGGRNEQFF.

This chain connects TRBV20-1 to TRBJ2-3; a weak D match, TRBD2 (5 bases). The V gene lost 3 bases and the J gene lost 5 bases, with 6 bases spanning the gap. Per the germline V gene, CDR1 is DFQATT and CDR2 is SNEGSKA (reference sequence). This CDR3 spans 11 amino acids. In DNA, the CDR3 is TGCAGTGCTAGCGGGATAGATACGCAGTATTTT. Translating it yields CSASGIDTQYF.

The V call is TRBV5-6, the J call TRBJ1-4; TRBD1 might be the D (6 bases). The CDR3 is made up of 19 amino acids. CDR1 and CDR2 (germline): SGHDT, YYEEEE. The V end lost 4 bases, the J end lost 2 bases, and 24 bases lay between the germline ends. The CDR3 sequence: CASSPWVARGGSTNEKLFF. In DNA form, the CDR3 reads TGTGCCAGCAGCCCTTGGGTAGCCAGGGGAGGTTCGACTAATGAAAAACTGTTTTTT.

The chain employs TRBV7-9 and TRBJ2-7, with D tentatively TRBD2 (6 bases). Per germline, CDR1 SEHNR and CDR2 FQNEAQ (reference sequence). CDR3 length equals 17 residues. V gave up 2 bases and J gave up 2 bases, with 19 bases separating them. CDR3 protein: CASSLLGGAVPTYEQYF. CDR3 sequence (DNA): TGTGCCAGCAGCTTATTGGGCGGGGCAGTCCCTACCTACGAGCAGTACTTC.

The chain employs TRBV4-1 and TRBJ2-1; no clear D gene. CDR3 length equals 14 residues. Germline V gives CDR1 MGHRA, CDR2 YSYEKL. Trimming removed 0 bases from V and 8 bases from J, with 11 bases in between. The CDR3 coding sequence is TGCGCCAGCAGCCAAGATAACCCCCAGGATGAGCAGTTCTTC. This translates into CASSQDNPQDEQFF.

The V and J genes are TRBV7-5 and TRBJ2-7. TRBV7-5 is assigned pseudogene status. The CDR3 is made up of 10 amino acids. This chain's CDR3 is CVRSGYEQYF. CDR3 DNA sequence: TGTGTCAGAAGCGGCTACGAGCAGTACTTC.

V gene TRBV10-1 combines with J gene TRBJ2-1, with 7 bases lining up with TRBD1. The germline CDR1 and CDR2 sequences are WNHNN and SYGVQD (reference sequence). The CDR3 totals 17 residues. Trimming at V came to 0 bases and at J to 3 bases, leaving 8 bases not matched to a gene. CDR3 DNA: TGCGCCAGCAGTGAGTCGATCTTTACAGGGGACTACAATGAGCAGTTCTTC. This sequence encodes CASSESIFTGDYNEQFF.

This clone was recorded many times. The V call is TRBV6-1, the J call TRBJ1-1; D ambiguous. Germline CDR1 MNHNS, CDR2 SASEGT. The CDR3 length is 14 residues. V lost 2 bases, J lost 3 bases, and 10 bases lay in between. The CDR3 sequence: CASSEKEDYTEAFF. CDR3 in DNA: TGTGCCAGCAGTGAAAAGGAGGACTACACTGAAGCTTTCTTT.

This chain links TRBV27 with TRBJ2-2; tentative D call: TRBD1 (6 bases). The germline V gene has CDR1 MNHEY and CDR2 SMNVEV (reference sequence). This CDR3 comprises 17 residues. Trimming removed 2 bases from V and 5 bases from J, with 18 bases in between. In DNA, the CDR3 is TGTGCCAGCAGTTTAAACCCCCGGAGAGGGGGTACCGGGGAGCTGTTTTTT. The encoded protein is CASSLNPRRGGTGELFF.

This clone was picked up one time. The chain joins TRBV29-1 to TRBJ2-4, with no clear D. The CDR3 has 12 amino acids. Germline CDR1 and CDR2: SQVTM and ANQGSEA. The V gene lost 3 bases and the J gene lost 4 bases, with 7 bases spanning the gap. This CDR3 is CSVEGRKNIQYF. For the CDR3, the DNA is TGCAGCGTTGAGGGCAGGAAAAACATTCAGTACTTC.